The rows below give T cell receptor beta chains drawn from one sample of a study of shared clonotypes between healthy human individuals. Sequencing was performed with immunoSEQ multiplex PCR; in TCRdb, only in-frame clones are kept and a portion is missing. This table holds approximately 980,000 clones, 60% to 85% found once. Material: memory CD4+ T cells sorted from blood. The receptors were gathered from a man aged 18 to 29 in good health. Each CDR3 is given with its conserved first and last residue. Each record gives: CDR3 protein, D gene, J gene, V gene. The D gene is left open where the match is weak.

CSVGQGRSNQPQHF	.	TRBJ1-5	TRBV29-1
CAISEGGDTQYF	.	TRBJ2-3	TRBV10-3
CASSYQRQGYEQYF	.	TRBJ2-7	TRBV27
CASKVKANTEAFF	.	TRBJ1-1	TRBV19
CASSSPGVPHQPQHF	.	TRBJ1-5	TRBV19
CASSAGRGGLETQYF	.	TRBJ2-5	TRBV2
CASSRPGQAAEAFF	TRBD1	TRBJ1-1	TRBV27
CASSLQTGPNYGYTF	TRBD1	TRBJ1-2	TRBV6-4
CASSYSRSSGSYEQYF	TRBD2	TRBJ2-7	TRBV6-6
CASSLDGAYNEQFF	.	TRBJ2-1	TRBV5-1
CASSTGQGYQPQHF	TRBD1	TRBJ1-5	TRBV5-5
CASSQGPGHTYEQYF	.	TRBJ2-7	TRBV4-1
CASSFQGLDTEAFF	.	TRBJ1-1	TRBV19
CASSRGGLTEIYGYTF	.	TRBJ1-2	TRBV14
CASSSDTGELFF	.	TRBJ2-2	TRBV11-2
CASSVDSTDTQYF	.	TRBJ2-3	TRBV9
CASSGAGNTQYF	.	TRBJ2-3	TRBV27
CASSGQSLLGQPQHF	.	TRBJ1-5	TRBV2
CASSQSVLKGTEAFF	.	TRBJ1-1	TRBV28
CSVGDLNQPQHF	.	TRBJ1-5	TRBV29-1
CASSPRGTGPSGNTIYF	TRBD1	TRBJ1-3	TRBV9
CASSLHNEQFF	.	TRBJ2-1	TRBV11-2
CASSLQREKLFF	.	TRBJ1-4	TRBV6-6
CASSLYSSEQFF	.	TRBJ2-1	TRBV7-2
CASSPLRGTHEQYF	TRBD1	TRBJ2-7	TRBV6-1
CAWSLPPRMNTEAFF	.	TRBJ1-1	TRBV30
CASSLSRPTSPGELFF	.	TRBJ2-2	TRBV11-2
CASSLGSSGYNEQFF	.	TRBJ2-1	TRBV5-1
CASSSPLGSSYEQYF	.	TRBJ2-7	TRBV5-6
CASSPGGLAGPYEQYF	TRBD2	TRBJ2-7	TRBV5-4
CAWSIGNPYEQYF	.	TRBJ2-7	TRBV30
CAWRRGQGAYEQYF	TRBD1	TRBJ2-7	TRBV30
CASGDLNTGELFF	.	TRBJ2-2	TRBV11-3
CASSLNGVPQFF	.	TRBJ2-1	TRBV7-2
CASSLIPGQGHQPQHF	TRBD1	TRBJ1-5	TRBV7-8
CASRGDNYEQYF	.	TRBJ2-7	TRBV10-1
CSVVGKLAKNIQYF	.	TRBJ2-4	TRBV29-1
CASQHGTDTQYF	.	TRBJ2-3	TRBV25-1
CASSYSGTARRDGYTF	TRBD1	TRBJ1-2	TRBV5-6
CAWSRGPTNQPQHF	.	TRBJ1-5	TRBV30
CASSSNGLDQETQYF	.	TRBJ2-5	TRBV5-1
CASSLAGQSNSPLHF	.	TRBJ1-6	TRBV5-4
CAISEGRQGAGQETQYF	TRBD1	TRBJ2-5	TRBV10-3
CASSEWGQFYTF	TRBD1	TRBJ1-2	TRBV6-1
CASSLGGVGEQYF	.	TRBJ2-7	TRBV28
CATQIETGGVYEQYF	TRBD1	TRBJ2-7	TRBV15
CASRPLAGGTDTQYF	TRBD2	TRBJ2-3	TRBV19
CASSLGGPTDTQYF	.	TRBJ2-3	TRBV5-1
CASSPGTSGPYEQYF	TRBD2	TRBJ2-7	TRBV5-1
CASSLGQSFSGNTIYF	.	TRBJ1-3	TRBV5-1
CASQGNYGYTF	.	TRBJ1-2	TRBV13
CASSTGMDGYTF	.	TRBJ1-2	TRBV27
CSVRVQGGETQYF	.	TRBJ2-5	TRBV29-1
CATSRDMRGRTDTQYF	.	TRBJ2-3	TRBV15
CSASFWGESFF	.	TRBJ1-1	TRBV20-1